The clone carrying this TCR beta chain was picked up many times. Its matching antigen is unknown. The data belong to a study of early T cells in non-severe SARS-CoV-2 infection. In the study overall: Sequencing of bulk RNA from unsorted whole blood was done, without chain pairing. Study-wide results and limits: Private and CD4 specificities were missed by VDJdb matching, which favored anti-spike CD8 responses.

The TCR library protocol was used to attach unique molecular identifiers. These identifiers were attached to individual cDNA molecules. One entry per CDR3 protein results from TCRdb running MiXCR on the 5' RACE reads. There are about 46,000 distinct CDR3 sequences in the sample; 5.4% occur only once, and about 4.9% lies in the top ten. This CDR3 contains 16 residues. J was trimmed by 0 bases and V by 4 bases; bases with no gene match: 6. Per the germline V gene, CDR1 is KGHSH and CDR2 is LQKENI. The chain is built from TRBV18 and TRBJ2-3; 8 bases match TRBD2. Specimen: whole blood, collected at baseline. The source is an adult who was a healthcare worker with PCR-confirmed SARS-CoV-2 infection or an uninfected control (not recorded which). Written as DNA, the CDR3 is TGTGCCAGCTCACTCACGGGAGGGAGCAGCACAGATACGCAGTATTTT. The encoded protein is CASSLTGGSSTDTQYF. Based on the CDR3 plus reference TRBV18 and TRBJ2-3, the full variable domain is NAGVMQNPRHLVRRRGQEARLRCSPMKGHSHVYWYRQLPEEGLKFMVYLQKENIIDESGMPKERFSAEFPKEGPSILRIQQVVRGDSAAYFCASSLTGGSSTDTQYFGPGTRLTVL.